This T cell receptor (beta chain) stems from a study of T cells in Graves' hyperthyroidism and ophthalmopathy. Overall study findings and caveats: Blood also held most thyroid clonotypes expanded beyond 0.001. The authors' 13 V-J model separated ophthalmopathy from stable hyperthyroidism.

Patients having uncontrolled infection, another autoimmune disease, pregnancy or lactation were not included. Germline V gene data show CDR1 as SGDLS and CDR2 as YYNGEE. The CDR3 contains 15 residues. The V and J ends lost 3 bases and 3 bases, in that order; junction bases with no gene match: 7. The sample holds many counts of this clonotype. What it binds is unknown. Researchers amplified the TCR beta CDR3 regions from RNA transcripts. First-round RT-PCR with HTBI primers amplified the TCR CDR3 region. TCRdb re-called the multiplex PCR reads through MiXCR, storing one row per CDR3 protein. Of approximately 500,000 distinct CDR3 sequences in the sample, just over 45% are singletons; the top ten hold more than 7%.

This clonotype was sampled from a woman between 18 and 30 years old with Graves' hyperthyroidism. The chain couples TRBV9 to TRBJ2-7, with 9 nucleotides matching TRBD2. What was sequenced was peripheral blood or thyroid tissue (not recorded which). This chain's CDR3 is CASSGGVAGVYEQYF. The CDR3 DNA is TGTGCCAGCAGCGGGGGGGTAGCGGGAGTCTACGAGCAGTACTTC. The full variable domain, in which reference TRBV9 and TRBJ2-7 provide the parts outside the CDR3, is DSGVTQTPKHLITATGQRVTLRCSPRSGDLSVYWYQQSLDQGLQFLIQYYNGEERAKGNILERFSAQQFPDLHSELNLSSLELGDSALYFCASSGGVAGVYEQYFGPGTRLTVT.